Presented here are 20 T cell receptor beta chains from one specimen sequenced in a study of blood T cell repertoires in COVID-19. Data came from immunoSEQ multiplex PCR; TCRdb stores just in-frame clones and leaves some out. The sample has about 140,000 clones; under 85% are singletons. Sequences were obtained from peripheral blood. The receptors derive from a human donor in a cohort sampled during active COVID-19.

J is TRBJ2-2 and V is TRBV29-1, with D possibly being TRBD2 (7 bases). Germline V gene lookup returns CDR1 SQVTM and CDR2 ANQGSEA. The CDR3 spans 15 residues. CDR3 DNA: TGCAGTCAAGGGGGGGCAGGGGTAAACACCGGGGAGCTGTTTTTT. The encoded protein is CSQGGAGVNTGELFF.

The genes are TRBV4-1 and TRBJ1-4; possible D gene TRBD1, 5 bases. The CDR3 is 16 residues long. Trimming shortened V by 4 bases and J by 7 bases, and 19 bases separated the two germline ends. Germline V gene data show CDR1 as MGHRA and CDR2 as YSYEKL. This chain's CDR3 is CASSLSAGTFGEKLFF. The DNA of the CDR3 is TGCGCCAGCAGCCTCTCAGCGGGGACGTTTGGTGAAAAACTGTTTTTT.

This sequence joins TRBV27 and TRBJ2-1; possibly TRBD2 for D (5 bases). V dropped 6 bases and J dropped 4 bases, with 19 bases sitting between them. This CDR3 has 16 residues. CDR1 and CDR2 from the germline V gene are MNHEY and SMNVEV (reference sequence). The CDR3 nucleotides are TGTGCCAGCAGAAATACCCGGGGATTCGGATACAATGAGCAGTTCTTC. It encodes CASRNTRGFGYNEQFF.

The V gene is TRBV4-1, the J gene TRBJ2-1; the D gene is possibly TRBD2 (6 bases). Trimming took 3 bases from V and 0 from J, leaving 18 bases between them. Germline V gives CDR1 MGHRA, CDR2 YSYEKL. The CDR3 has 18 residues. CDR3 nucleotide sequence: TGCGCCAGCAGCCAGGAGGGGATAGTCCCGAGCTCCTACAATGAGCAGTTCTTC. This translates into CASSQEGIVPSSYNEQFF.

V is TRBV28 and J is TRBJ2-3; TRBD2 agrees at 12 bases. CDR1 is MDHEN and CDR2 is SYDVKM in the germline V gene. CDR3 size: 18 residues. With V trimmed by 7 bases and J by 1 base, 12 bases remained unmatched. CDR3 DNA sequence: TGTGCCAGCAACCCCACCACCGGACTAGCGGGGCGCACAGATACGCAGTATTTT. Its protein product is CASNPTTGLAGRTDTQYF.

Here the CDR3 DNA reads TGTGCCACCAGCAGATGGACAGGGTCGGGCACTGAAGCTTTCTTT. Encoded protein: CATSRWTGSGTEAFF. The chain carries TRBV15 and TRBJ1-1; the match to TRBD1 covers 8 bases. With V trimmed by 2 bases and J by 4 bases, 6 bases remained unmatched. Germline V gives CDR1 LNHNV, CDR2 YYDKDF (reference sequence). This CDR3 contains 15 residues.

The chain couples TRBV3-1 (or the pseudogene TRBV3-2) to TRBJ2-1; 9 positions agree with TRBD2. The CDR3 spans 16 residues. The V gene end was trimmed by 2 bases and the J gene end by 4 bases; junction bases not matched to a gene: 6. Germline loops: CDR1 LGHDT, CDR2 YNNKEL (reference sequence). CDR3 sequence: CASSQPSGESYNEQFF. The CDR3 DNA sequence: TGTGCCAGCAGCCAACCTAGCGGGGAATCTTACAATGAGCAGTTCTTC.

V and J are TRBV11-2 and TRBJ1-2; D is perhaps TRBD1 (6 bases). The CDR3 consists of 13 residues. The V end was cut by 4 bases, the J end by 8 bases, with 14 bases between. Germline V lookup: CDR1 SGHAT, CDR2 FQNNGV. The CDR3 here is CASSSAGAGGYTF. CDR3 bases: TGTGCCAGCAGCTCAGCAGGGGCTGGCGGCTACACCTTC.

This clone occurred once. The CDR3 reads CASSLRGRNTEAFF. The CDR3 DNA reads TGTGCCAGCAGTTTAAGGGGGCGGAACACTGAAGCTTTCTTT. The V gene is TRBV28, the J gene TRBJ1-1; the match to TRBD1 covers 7 bases. V shed 2 bases, J shed 1 base, and the junction held 1 base outside the gene matches. Germline V gene sequence: CDR1 MDHEN, CDR2 SYDVKM. The CDR3 loop spans 14 amino acids.

CDR3 sequence (DNA): TGTGCCAGCAGCGTAACTAAGACGGGGGGAGGAAATGGCTACACCTTC. Translated: CASSVTKTGGGNGYTF. The chain uses TRBV9 and TRBJ1-2; maybe TRBD1 (5 bases). This CDR3 comprises 16 residues. V lost 1 base and J lost 6, with 19 bases in between. CDR1 SGDLS and CDR2 YYNGEE come from the germline V gene.

The J gene is TRBJ2-1, the V gene TRBV5-1, with 9 bases matching TRBD2. This CDR3 has 15 residues. V lost 4 bases, J lost 8 bases, and 10 bases stayed unmatched. The germline V gene encodes CDR1 SGHRS and CDR2 YFSETQ. The CDR3 loop is CASSTRTSAADEQFF. For the CDR3, the DNA is TGCGCCAGCAGCACCCGGACTAGCGCGGCGGATGAGCAGTTCTTC.

The rearrangement uses TRBV25-1 and TRBJ1-1; 7 bases are shared with TRBD1. V was pared by 2 bases and J by 0 bases, with 6 bases of the junction left unmatched. The CDR3 extends over 16 amino acids. Per germline, CDR1 MGHDK and CDR2 SYGVNS. The CDR3 coding sequence is TGTGCCAGCAGTGAAATGGCGGGACAGATGAACACTGAAGCTTTCTTT. This sequence encodes CASSEMAGQMNTEAFF.

The chain couples TRBV5-6 to TRBJ2-5, with 8 positions matching TRBD2. The CDR3 has 15 residues. V was pared by 2 bases and J by 5 bases, with 8 bases of the junction left unmatched. The germline V gene has CDR1 SGHDT and CDR2 YYEEEE. Here the CDR3 DNA reads TGTGCCAGCAGCTTAACTAGCGGCTCGGCGGAGACCCAGTACTTC. Translating gives CASSLTSGSAETQYF.

The rearrangement uses TRBV7-2 and TRBJ1-2; possible D gene TRBD1, 6 bases. CDR3 length equals 14 residues. Germline V gives CDR1 SGHTA, CDR2 FQGNSA. V lost 7 bases to trimming and J lost 8 bases, with 20 bases between them. CDR3 sequence reads: CASKPDGTTFGYTF. The CDR3 DNA sequence: TGTGCCAGCAAACCCGACGGGACAACTTTCGGCTACACCTTC.

The J gene is TRBJ1-1, the V gene TRBV5-1, with 9 bases fitting TRBD1. With V trimmed by 0 bases and J by 5 bases, 5 bases remained unmatched. This CDR3 region has 15 residues. The germline V gene has CDR1 SGHRS and CDR2 YFSETQ. CDR3 in DNA: TGCGCCAGCAGCTTGGCTGGACAGGGGTGGACTGAAGCTTTCTTT. This gives the protein CASSLAGQGWTEAFF.

This clone was counted many times. At one end, the junction sequence differs from germline, possibly due to a read error. The gene calls are TRBV11-1 and TRBJ1-6; no definite D call. The CDR3 is 14 amino acids. The germline CDR1 and CDR2 sequences are SGHAT and FQDESV (reference sequence). CDR3: CASSLDTYNSPLHF. The CDR3 bases are TGTGCCAGCAGCCTCGACACCTACAATTCACCCCTCCACTTT.

The V call is TRBV27, the J call TRBJ2-3; 7 nucleotides match TRBD2. The CDR3 extends over 17 amino acids. Germline CDR1 is MNHEY and CDR2 is SMNVEV (reference sequence). V shed 5 bases and J 0 bases; nucleotides not matched to a gene: 11. The CDR3 spells CASSQRRGVTSTDTQYF. In DNA form, the CDR3 reads TGTGCCAGCAGTCAACGCCGGGGGGTTACTAGCACAGATACGCAGTATTTT.

The V and J genes are TRBV24-1 and TRBJ1-2; a possible D gene is TRBD1 (5 bases). The CDR3 consists of 13 residues. From germline, CDR1 is KGHDR and CDR2 SFDVKD. The V and J ends lost 4 bases and 6 bases respectively, with 11 bases between them. CDR3 loop: CATSEPQGNGYTF. CDR3 bases: TGTGCCACCAGTGAGCCCCAGGGAAATGGCTACACCTTC.

This clone appeared once. CDR3: CASSEGTGGYEKLFF. The CDR3 DNA reads as TGTGCCAGCAGTGAAGGGACAGGGGGATATGAAAAACTGTTTTTT. The V and J genes are TRBV6-1 and TRBJ1-4; 10 bases agree with TRBD1. Germline V lookup: CDR1 MNHNS, CDR2 SASEGT. The CDR3 is 15 residues long. With V trimmed by 1 base and J by 6 bases, 2 bases remained unmatched.

The gene calls are TRBV28 and TRBJ1-1; D possibly corresponds to TRBD1 (6 bases). This CDR3 has 11 residues. Trimming pared 5 bases from V and 11 bases from J, leaving 12 bases between. Germline V gene sequence: CDR1 MDHEN, CDR2 SYDVKM. The CDR3, as DNA: TGTGCCAGCAGTCTTGAGGGGGAGGCTTTCTTT. Translating it yields CASSLEGEAFF.